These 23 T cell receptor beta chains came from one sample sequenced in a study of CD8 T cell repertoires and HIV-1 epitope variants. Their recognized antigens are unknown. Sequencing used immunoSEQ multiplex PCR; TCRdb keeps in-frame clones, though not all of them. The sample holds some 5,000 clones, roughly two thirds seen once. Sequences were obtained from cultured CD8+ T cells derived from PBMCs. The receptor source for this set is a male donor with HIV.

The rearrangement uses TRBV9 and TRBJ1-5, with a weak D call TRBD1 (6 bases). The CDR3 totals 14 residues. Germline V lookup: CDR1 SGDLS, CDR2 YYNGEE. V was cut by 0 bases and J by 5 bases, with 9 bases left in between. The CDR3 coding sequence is TGTGCCAGCAGCGTAGGACAGGACTATCAGCCCCAGCATTTT. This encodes CASSVGQDYQPQHF.

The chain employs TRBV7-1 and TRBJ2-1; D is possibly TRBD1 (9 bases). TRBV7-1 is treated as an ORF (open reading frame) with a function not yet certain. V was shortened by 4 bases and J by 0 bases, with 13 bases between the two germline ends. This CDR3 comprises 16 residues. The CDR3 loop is CASSLAGQGSYNEQFF. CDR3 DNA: TGTGCCAGCAGCTTAGCGGGACAGGGCTCCTACAATGAGCAGTTCTTC.

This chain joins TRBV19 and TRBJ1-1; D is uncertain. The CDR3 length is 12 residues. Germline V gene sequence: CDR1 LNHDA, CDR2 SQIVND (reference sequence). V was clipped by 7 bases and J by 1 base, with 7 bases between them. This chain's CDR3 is CASKMGNTEAFF. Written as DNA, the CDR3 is TGTGCCAGTAAGATGGGGAACACTGAAGCTTTCTTT.

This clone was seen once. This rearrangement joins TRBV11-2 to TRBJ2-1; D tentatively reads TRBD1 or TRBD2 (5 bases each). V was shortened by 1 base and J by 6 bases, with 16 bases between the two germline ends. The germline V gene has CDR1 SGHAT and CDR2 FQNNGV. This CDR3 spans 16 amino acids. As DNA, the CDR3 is TGTGCCAGCAGCTTAGTGGCAGGGCTAGCCGGCAATGAGCAGTTCTTC. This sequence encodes CASSLVAGLAGNEQFF.

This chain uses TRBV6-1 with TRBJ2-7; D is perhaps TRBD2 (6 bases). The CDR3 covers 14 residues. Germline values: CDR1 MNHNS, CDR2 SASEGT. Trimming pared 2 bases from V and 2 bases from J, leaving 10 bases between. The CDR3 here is CASSELGGPYEQYF. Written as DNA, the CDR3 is TGTGCCAGCAGTGAATTGGGGGGTCCCTACGAGCAGTACTTC.

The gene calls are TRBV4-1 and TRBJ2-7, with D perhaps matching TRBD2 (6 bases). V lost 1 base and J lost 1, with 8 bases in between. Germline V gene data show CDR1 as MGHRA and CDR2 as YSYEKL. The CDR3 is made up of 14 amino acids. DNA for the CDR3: TGCGCCAGCAGCCAAGCAGGGAGGTCCTACGAGCAGTACTTC. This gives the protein CASSQAGRSYEQYF.

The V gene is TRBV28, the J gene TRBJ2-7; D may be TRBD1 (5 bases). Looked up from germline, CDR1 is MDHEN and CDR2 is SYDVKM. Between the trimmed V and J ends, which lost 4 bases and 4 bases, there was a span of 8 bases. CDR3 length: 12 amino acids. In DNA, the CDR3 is TGTGCCAGCAGTTCAAGGGGTTACGAGCAGTACTTC. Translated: CASSSRGYEQYF.

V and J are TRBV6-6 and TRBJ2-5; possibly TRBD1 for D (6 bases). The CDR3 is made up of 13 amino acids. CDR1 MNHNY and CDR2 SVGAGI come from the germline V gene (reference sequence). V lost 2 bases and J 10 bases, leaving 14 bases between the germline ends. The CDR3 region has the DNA TGTGCCAGCAGTTACCACAGGGTAGTGGGCCAGTACTTC. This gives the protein CASSYHRVVGQYF.

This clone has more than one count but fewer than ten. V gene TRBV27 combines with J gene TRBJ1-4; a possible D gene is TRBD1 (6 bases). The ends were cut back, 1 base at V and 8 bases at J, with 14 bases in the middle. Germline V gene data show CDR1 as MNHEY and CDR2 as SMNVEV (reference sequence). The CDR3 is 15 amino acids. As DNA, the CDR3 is TGTGCCAGCAGTTTATTTTCAGGGGTCGGCGAAAAACTGTTTTTT. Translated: CASSLFSGVGEKLFF.

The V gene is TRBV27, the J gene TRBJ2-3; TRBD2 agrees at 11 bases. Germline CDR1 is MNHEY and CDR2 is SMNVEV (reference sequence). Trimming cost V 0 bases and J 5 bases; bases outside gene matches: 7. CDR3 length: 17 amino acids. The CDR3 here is CASSLSLAGVMRDTQYF. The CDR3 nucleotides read TGTGCCAGCAGTTTATCACTAGCGGGAGTCATGAGAGATACGCAGTATTTT.

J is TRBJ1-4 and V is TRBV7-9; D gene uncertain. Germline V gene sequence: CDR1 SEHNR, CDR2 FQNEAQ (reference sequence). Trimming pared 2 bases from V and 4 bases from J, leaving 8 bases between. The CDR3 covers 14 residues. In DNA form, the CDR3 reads TGTGCCAGCAGCTTATCCGCGGATAATGAAAAACTGTTTTTT. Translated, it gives CASSLSADNEKLFF. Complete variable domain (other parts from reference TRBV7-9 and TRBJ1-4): DTGVSQNPRHKITKRGQNVTFRCDPISEHNRLYWYRQTLGQGPEFLTYFQNEAQLEKSRLLSDRFSAERPKGSFSTLEIQRTEQGDSAMYLCASSLSADNEKLFFGSGTQLSVL.

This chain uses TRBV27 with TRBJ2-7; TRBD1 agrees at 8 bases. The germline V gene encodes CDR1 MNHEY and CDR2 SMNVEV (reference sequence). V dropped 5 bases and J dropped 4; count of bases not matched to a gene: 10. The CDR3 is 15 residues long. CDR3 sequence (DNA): TGTGCCAGCAGTCTCCTCGCGGACAGGGTATACGAGCAGTACTTC. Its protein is CASSLLADRVYEQYF.

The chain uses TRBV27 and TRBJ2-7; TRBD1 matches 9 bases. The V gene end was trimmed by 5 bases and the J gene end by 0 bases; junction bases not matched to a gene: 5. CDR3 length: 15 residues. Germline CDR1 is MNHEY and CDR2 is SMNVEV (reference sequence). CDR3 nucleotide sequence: TGTGCCAGCAGTGTGGGACAGGGAAGCTCCTACGAGCAGTACTTC. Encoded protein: CASSVGQGSSYEQYF.

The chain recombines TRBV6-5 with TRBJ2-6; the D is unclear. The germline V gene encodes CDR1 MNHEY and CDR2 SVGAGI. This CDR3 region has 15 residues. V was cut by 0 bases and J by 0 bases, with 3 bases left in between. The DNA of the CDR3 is TGTGCCAGCAGTTACTCCTTCTCTGGGGCCAACGTCCTGACTTTC. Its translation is CASSYSFSGANVLTF.

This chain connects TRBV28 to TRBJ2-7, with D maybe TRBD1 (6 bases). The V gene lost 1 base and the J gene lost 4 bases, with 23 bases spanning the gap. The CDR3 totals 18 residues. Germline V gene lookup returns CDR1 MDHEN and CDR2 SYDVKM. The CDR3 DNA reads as TGTGCCAGCAGTTTATTCTCGGACCCACAGGGTTCGCAATACGAGCAGTACTTC. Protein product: CASSLFSDPQGSQYEQYF.

CDR3 coding DNA: TGTGCCAGCAGTGAAACAGGGTCCCACCATGAGCAGTTCTTC. It encodes CASSETGSHHEQFF. The J gene is TRBJ2-1, the V gene TRBV6-1, with TRBD1 as a possible D gene (6 bases). Looked up from germline, CDR1 is MNHNS and CDR2 is SASEGT. V dropped 2 bases and J dropped 8 bases, with 13 bases sitting between them. The CDR3 spans 14 residues.

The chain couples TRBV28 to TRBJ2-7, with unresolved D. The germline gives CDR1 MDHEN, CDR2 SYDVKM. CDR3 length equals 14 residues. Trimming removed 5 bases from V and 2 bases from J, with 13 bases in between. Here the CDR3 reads CASSNRQTAYEQYF. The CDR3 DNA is TGTGCCAGCAGTAACAGACAAACAGCCTACGAGCAGTACTTC.

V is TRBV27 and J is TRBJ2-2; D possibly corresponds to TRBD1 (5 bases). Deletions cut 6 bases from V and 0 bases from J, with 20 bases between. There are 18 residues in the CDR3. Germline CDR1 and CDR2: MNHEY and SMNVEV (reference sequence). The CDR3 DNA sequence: TGTGCCAGCAGGGCTACCACCACACAGGTTGCGAACACCGGGGAGCTGTTTTTT. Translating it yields CASRATTTQVANTGELFF.

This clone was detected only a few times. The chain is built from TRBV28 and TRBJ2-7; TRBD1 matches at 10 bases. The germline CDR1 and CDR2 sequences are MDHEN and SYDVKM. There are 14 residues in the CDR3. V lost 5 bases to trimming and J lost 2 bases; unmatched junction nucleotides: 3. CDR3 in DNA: TGTGCCAGCAGTGAAGGACAGGGGGCCTACGAGCAGTACTTC. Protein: CASSEGQGAYEQYF.

CDR3 sequence reads: CASSVESRNEQFF. CDR3 DNA sequence: TGTGCCAGCAGCGTAGAGAGTCGGAATGAGCAGTTCTTC. The J gene is TRBJ2-1, the V gene TRBV9; D call uncertain. This CDR3 has 13 residues. The V and J ends lost 0 bases and 7 bases respectively, with 8 bases between them. Germline CDR1 reads SGDLS; CDR2 reads YYNGEE. The full variable domain, its missing parts supplied by reference TRBV9 and TRBJ2-1, is DSGVTQTPKHLITATGQRVTLRCSPRSGDLSVYWYQQSLDQGLQFLIQYYNGEERAKGNILERFSAQQFPDLHSELNLSSLELGDSALYFCASSVESRNEQFFGPGTRLTVL.

The DNA of the CDR3 is TGTGCCATCTTCGGGACAGACAGCTCTGGGGCCAACGTCCTGACTTTC. Translated: CAIFGTDSSGANVLTF. The V gene is TRBV10-3, the J gene TRBJ2-6; 7 bases agree with TRBD1. Germline loops: CDR1 ENHRY, CDR2 SYGVKD. V was clipped by 8 bases and J by 0 bases; unmatched bases: 7. The CDR3 totals 16 residues.

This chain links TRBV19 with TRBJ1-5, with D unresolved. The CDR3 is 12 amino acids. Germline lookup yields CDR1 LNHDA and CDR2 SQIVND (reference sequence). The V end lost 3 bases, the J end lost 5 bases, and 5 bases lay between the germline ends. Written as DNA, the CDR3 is TGTGCCAGTAGTATGCTCGATCAGCCCCAGCATTTT. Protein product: CASSMLDQPQHF.

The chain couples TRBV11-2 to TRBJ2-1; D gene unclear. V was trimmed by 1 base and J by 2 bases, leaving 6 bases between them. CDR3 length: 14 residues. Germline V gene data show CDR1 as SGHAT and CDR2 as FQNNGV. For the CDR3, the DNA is TGTGCCAGCAGCTTAGGCGGAACCTACAATGAGCAGTTCTTC. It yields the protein CASSLGGTYNEQFF.